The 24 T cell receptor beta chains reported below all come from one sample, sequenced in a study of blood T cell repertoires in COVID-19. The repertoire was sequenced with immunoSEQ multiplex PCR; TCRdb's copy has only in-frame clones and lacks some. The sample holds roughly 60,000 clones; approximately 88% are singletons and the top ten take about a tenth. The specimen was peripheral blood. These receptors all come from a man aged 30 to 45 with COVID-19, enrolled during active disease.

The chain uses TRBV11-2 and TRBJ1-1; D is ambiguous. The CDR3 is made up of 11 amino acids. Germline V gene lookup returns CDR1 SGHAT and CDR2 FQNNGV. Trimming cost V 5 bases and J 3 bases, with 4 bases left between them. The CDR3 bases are TGTGCCAGCAGCCCAGACACTGAAGCTTTCTTT. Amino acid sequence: CASSPDTEAFF.

The CDR3 bases are TGTGCCAGCAGCTTACTGAGGACTGAAGCTTTCTTT. This encodes CASSLLRTEAFF. The chain is built from TRBV7-9 and TRBJ1-1; the D is unclear. Trimming shortened V by 2 bases and J by 5 bases, and 6 bases separated the two germline ends. The CDR3 extends over 12 amino acids. Per the germline V gene, CDR1 is SEHNR and CDR2 is FQNEAQ (reference sequence).

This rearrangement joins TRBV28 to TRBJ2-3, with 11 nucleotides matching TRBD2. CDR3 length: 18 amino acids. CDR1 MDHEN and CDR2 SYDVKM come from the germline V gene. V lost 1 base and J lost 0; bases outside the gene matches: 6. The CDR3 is CASSLSTSGVSSTDTQYF. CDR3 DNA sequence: TGTGCCAGCAGTTTATCGACTAGCGGGGTTTCTAGCACAGATACGCAGTATTTT.

CDR3 in DNA: TGTGCTAGTGGACCAACTATGGCTGAAGCTTTCTTT. Protein product: CASGPTMAEAFF. This sequence joins TRBV12-5 and TRBJ1-1; D unresolved. V gave up 6 bases and J gave up 6 bases, with 11 bases separating them. Germline-derived CDR1 and CDR2 are LGHNT and FRNRAP. The CDR3 has 12 residues.

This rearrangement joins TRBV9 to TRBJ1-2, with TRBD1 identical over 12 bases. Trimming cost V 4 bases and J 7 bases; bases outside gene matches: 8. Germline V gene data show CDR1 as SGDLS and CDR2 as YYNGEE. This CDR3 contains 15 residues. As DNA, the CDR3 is TGTGCCAGCAGCCAGTTGGGACAGGGGGCTGGTGGCTACACCTTC. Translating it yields CASSQLGQGAGGYTF.

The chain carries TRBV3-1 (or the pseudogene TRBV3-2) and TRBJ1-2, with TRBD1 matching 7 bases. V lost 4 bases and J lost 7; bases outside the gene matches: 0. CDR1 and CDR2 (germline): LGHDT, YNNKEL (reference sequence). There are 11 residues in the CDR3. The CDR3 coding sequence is TGTGCCAGCAGCCGACAGGGTGGCTACACCTTC. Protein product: CASSRQGGYTF.

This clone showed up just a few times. The CDR3 protein is CASSQDGVNYGYTF. The CDR3 DNA reads TGTGCCAGCAGCCAAGACGGGGTGAACTATGGCTACACCTTC. The J gene is TRBJ1-2, the V gene TRBV14, with unresolved D. The CDR3 is 14 residues long. From germline, CDR1 is SGHDN and CDR2 FVKESK. The V end lost 0 bases, the J end lost 2 bases, and 7 bases lay between the germline ends.

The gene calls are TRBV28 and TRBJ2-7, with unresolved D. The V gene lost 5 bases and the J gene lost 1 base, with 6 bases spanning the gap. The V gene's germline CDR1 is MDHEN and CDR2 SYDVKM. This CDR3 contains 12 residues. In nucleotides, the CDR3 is TGTGCCAGCAGTCCTCAGTCCTACGAGCAGTACTTC. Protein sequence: CASSPQSYEQYF.

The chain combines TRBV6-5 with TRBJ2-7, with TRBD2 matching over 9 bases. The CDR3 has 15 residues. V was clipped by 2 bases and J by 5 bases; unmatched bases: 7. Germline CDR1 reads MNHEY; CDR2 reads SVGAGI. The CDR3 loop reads CASSYGGLANHEQYF. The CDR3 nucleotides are TGTGCCAGCAGTTACGGGGGACTAGCCAACCACGAGCAGTACTTC.

This CDR3 is CASTETQGNEQYF. The DNA of the CDR3 is TGTGCCAGCACCGAAACACAGGGGAACGAGCAGTACTTC. The chain has TRBV27 and TRBJ2-7, with 7 bases identical to TRBD1. Germline lookup yields CDR1 MNHEY and CDR2 SMNVEV (reference sequence). This CDR3 is 13 amino acids long. Trimming at V came to 7 bases and at J to 5 bases, leaving 8 bases not matched to a gene.

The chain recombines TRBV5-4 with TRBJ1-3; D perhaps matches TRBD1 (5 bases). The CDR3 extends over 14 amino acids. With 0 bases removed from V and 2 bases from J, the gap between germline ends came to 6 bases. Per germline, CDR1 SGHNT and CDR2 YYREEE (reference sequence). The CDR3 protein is CASSLAGPGNTIYF. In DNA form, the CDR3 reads TGTGCCAGCAGCTTGGCAGGGCCTGGAAACACCATATATTTT.

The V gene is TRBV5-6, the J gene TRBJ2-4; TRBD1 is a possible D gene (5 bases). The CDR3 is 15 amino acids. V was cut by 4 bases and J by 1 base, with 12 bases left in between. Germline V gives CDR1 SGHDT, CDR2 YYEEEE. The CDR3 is CASSQRGLAKNIQYF. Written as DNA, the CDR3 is TGTGCCAGCAGCCAAAGGGGTCTGGCCAAAAACATTCAGTACTTC.

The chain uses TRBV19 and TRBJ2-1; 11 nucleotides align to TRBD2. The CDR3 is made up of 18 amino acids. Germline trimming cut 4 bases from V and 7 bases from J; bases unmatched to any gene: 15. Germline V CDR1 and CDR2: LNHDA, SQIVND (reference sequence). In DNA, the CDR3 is TGTGCCAGTAGTACCAAAACTAGCGGGAGTCCCCCTTGGAATGAGCAGTTCTTC. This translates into CASSTKTSGSPPWNEQFF.

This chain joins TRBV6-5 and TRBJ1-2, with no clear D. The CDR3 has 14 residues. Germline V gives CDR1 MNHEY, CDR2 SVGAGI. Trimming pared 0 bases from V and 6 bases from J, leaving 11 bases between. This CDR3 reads CASSYSIPMNGYTF. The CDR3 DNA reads TGTGCCAGCAGTTACTCGATCCCTATGAATGGCTACACCTTC.

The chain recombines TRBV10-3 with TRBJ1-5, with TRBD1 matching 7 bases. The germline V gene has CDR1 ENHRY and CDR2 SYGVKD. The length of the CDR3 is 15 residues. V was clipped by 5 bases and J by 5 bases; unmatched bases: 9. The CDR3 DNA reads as TGTGCCATCAGTTCCGGGGGACAGTCAGATCAGCCCCAGCATTTT. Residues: CAISSGGQSDQPQHF.

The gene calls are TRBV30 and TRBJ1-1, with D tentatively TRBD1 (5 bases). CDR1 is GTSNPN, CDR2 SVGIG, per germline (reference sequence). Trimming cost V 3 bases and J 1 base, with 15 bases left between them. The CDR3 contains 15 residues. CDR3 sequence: CAWRRDPRGNTEAFF. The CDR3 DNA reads TGTGCCTGGAGGCGGGACCCCCGAGGGAACACTGAAGCTTTCTTT.

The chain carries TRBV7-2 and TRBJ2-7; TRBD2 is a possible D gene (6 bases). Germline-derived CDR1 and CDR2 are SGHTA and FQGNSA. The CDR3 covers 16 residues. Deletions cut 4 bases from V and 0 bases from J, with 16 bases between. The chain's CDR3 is CASSSRGGVSSYEQYF. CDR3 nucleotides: TGTGCCAGCAGCTCTCGGGGCGGGGTCAGCTCCTACGAGCAGTACTTC.

CDR3 DNA sequence: TGTGCCATCAGTGAGTCGACTGCGGGAAGGCACGGGGAGCTGTTTTTT. Its translation is CAISESTAGRHGELFF. The chain has TRBV10-3 and TRBJ2-2; D may be TRBD2 (6 bases). The CDR3 is made up of 16 amino acids. V was cut by 0 bases and J by 7 bases, with 15 bases left in between. Germline CDR1 ENHRY, CDR2 SYGVKD.

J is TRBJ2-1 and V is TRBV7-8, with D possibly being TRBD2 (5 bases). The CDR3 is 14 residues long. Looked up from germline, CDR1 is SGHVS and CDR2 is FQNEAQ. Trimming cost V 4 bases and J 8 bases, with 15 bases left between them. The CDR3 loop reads CASSSPRTVDEQFF. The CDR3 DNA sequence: TGTGCCAGCAGCTCCCCCCGGACTGTTGATGAGCAGTTCTTC. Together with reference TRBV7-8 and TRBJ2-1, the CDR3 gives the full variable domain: GAGVSQSPRYKVAKRGQDVALRCDPISGHVSLFWYQQALGQGPEFLTYFQNEAQLDKSGLPSDRFFAERPEGSVSTLKIQRTQQEDSAVYLCASSSPRTVDEQFFGPGTRLTVL.

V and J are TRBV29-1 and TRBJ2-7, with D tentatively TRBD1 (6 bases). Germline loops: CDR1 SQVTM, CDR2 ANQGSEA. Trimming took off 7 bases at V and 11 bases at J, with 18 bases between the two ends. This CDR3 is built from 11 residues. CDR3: CSASEGGPEYF. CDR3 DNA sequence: TGCAGCGCCTCTGAAGGGGGACCGGAGTACTTC.

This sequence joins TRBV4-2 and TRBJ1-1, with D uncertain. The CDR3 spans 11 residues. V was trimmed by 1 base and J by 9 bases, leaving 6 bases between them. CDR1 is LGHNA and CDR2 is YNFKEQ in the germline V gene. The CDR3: CASSQAYQAFF. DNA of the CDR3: TGTGCCAGCAGCCAAGCCTACCAAGCTTTCTTT.

The CDR3 sequence: CSRDRGRGTEAFF. The DNA for the CDR3 is TGTTCCCGGGACAGGGGGCGGGGGACTGAAGCTTTCTTT. This chain links TRBV19 with TRBJ1-1, with TRBD1 matching over 12 bases. CDR1 and CDR2 from the germline V gene are LNHDA and SQIVND (reference sequence). This CDR3 contains 13 residues.

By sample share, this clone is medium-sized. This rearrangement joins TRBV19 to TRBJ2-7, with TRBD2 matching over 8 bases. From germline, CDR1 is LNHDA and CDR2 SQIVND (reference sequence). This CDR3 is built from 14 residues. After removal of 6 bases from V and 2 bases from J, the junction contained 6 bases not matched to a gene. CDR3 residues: CASSVAGGAYEQYF. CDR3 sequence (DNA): TGTGCCAGTAGCGTGGCGGGAGGAGCCTACGAGCAGTACTTC.

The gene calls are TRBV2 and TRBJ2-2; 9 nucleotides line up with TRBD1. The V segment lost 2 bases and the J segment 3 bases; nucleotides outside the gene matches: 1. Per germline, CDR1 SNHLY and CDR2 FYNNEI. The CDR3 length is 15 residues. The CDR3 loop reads CASSERTGDTGELFF. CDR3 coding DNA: TGTGCCAGCAGTGAAAGGACAGGGGACACCGGGGAGCTGTTTTTT.